This T cell receptor (beta chain) stems from a study of shared clonotypes between healthy human individuals. CDR3 length: 13 amino acids. Per germline, CDR1 SGDLS and CDR2 YYNGEE. Trimming left V 0 bases short and J 5 bases short, with 8 bases between. Overall study results and limits: Relative to their counterparts shared across all four donors, non-shared clonotypes exhibited diminished generation probabilities.

For each subset, genomic DNA was distributed in equal portions over several immunoSEQ plates. Here immunoSEQ multiplex PCR was the method, and the copy in TCRdb shows in-frame clones only, minus some. This sample yields 950,000 to 1,200,000 clones, of which about 72% are seen a single time; 0.89% belongs to the top ten. CD4+ cell separation produced CD45RA+ naive and CD45RA-negative memory subsets. Worth noting for this clone: Its antigen is not identified.

The chain has TRBV9 and TRBJ2-5, with D unclear. The TCR was taken from a man aged 18 to 35 in good health. Some clones in this sample may be carry-over from other donors' samples. Sequencing was carried out using memory CD4+ T cells from PBMCs. Indicated subset: CD45RA-negative fraction. CDR3 nucleotides: TGTGCCAGCAGCGTAGGGATAAGGGAGACCCAGTACTTC. It specifies CASSVGIRETQYF.